The source of this T cell receptor beta chain is a study of tissue T cells after allogeneic stem cell transplantation. As concerns this clone: As yet, its antigen is unknown. Gene names are the mouse ones. The read ends 1 residue shy of where the CDR3 ends; the end is completed using the germline J gene.

Generated by immunoSEQ multiplex PCR, the TCRdb table keeps only in-frame clones and is missing some. The sample shows approximately 45,000 clones, around 70% of them seen only once. Regarding the study as a whole: Anatomically similar tissues had similar TCR repertoires within each patient. Alloreactivity or antigen specificity of tissue TCRs was not determined; some clones might be host cells.

Germline V gene data show CDR1 as NSQYPW and CDR2 as LRSPGD (reference sequence). Losses at the gene ends were 0 bases for V and 3 bases for J; bases not matched to a gene: 4. The CDR3 sequence is 16 residues long. Sequencing used sorted cells pooled from one or two spleens. This TCR was recovered from a pool of C57BL/6 mice in good health. The chain carries TRBV1 and TRBJ1-2, with 10 bases that match TRBD1. The sequenced part of the CDR3 DNA is TGCACCTGCAGTGCAGATCGAGGACAGGGGGACTCCGACTACACC. Its protein product is CTCSADRGQGDSDYT. The full-length CDR3 reads as CTCSADRGQGDSDYTF. The whole variable domain, remainder taken from reference TRBV1 and TRBJ1-2, is VTLLEQNPRWRLVPRGQAVNLRCILKNSQYPWMSWYQQDLQKQLQWLFTLRSPGDKEVKSLPGADYLATRVTDTELRLQVANMSQGRTLYCTCSADRGQGDSDYTFGSGTRLLVI.